The T cell receptor (beta chain) described here comes from a study of shared clonotypes between healthy human individuals. Sequencing used immunoSEQ multiplex PCR; TCRdb keeps in-frame clones, though not all of them. The data contain about a million clones, approximately 80% of them singletons. The CDR3 totals 8 residues. Germline loops: CDR1 DFQATT, CDR2 SNEGSKA (reference sequence). V gave up 5 bases and J gave up 10 bases, with 5 bases separating them. The sequence was collected from a young man in good health. Some clones in this sample may be carry-over from other donors' samples. This sequence joins TRBV20-1 and TRBJ1-2; D is unresolved. The specimen was memory CD4+ T cells from PBMCs. Specified subset: CD45RA-negative fraction. The CDR3: CSASAYTF. CDR3 in DNA: TGCAGTGCTTCAGCCTACACCTTC.